What follows describes a single T cell receptor beta chain. Its antigen remains unknown. There are 14 residues in the CDR3. CDR1 and CDR2 (germline): ENHRY, SYGVKD. The V and J ends lost 5 bases and 3 bases respectively, with 13 bases between them. The data were produced by immunoSEQ multiplex PCR, yet TCRdb's version contains in-frame clones alone and is incomplete. Of some 54,000 clones detected, 90% to 95% appear once; the ten largest clones hold over 2%. This sample is drawn from a study of a mutant IDH1 vaccine in newly diagnosed glioma. Time point indicated: week 11, during vaccination. Topical imiquimod was applied with each vaccine dose, which held 300 ug of mutant IDH1 20-mer peptide.

The specimen was PBMCs, collected from a glioma patient whose treatment included an IDH1 peptide vaccine. This sequence was found in a man aged 45-60 years with glioma. This chain uses TRBV10-3 with TRBJ2-5; D could derive from TRBD1 or TRBD2 (7 bases each). DNA of the CDR3: TGTGCCATCAGTACGGCAGGGGGGGAAGAGACCCAGTACTTC. This encodes CAISTAGGEETQYF.